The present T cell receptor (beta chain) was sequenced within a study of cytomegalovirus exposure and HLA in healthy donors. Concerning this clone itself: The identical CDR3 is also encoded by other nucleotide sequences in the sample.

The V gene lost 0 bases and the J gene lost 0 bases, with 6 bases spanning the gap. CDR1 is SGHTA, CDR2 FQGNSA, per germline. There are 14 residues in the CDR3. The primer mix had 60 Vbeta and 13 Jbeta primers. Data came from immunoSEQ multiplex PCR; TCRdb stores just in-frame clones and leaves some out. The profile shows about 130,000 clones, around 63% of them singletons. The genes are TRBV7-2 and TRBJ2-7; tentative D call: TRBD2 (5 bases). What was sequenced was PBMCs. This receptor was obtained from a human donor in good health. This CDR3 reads CASSLAGSSYEQYF. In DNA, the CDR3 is TGTGCCAGCAGCTTAGCAGGGAGCTCCTACGAGCAGTACTTC.